The TCR beta chain under discussion was sequenced for a study of T cell changes during pregnancy in multiple sclerosis. Only in-frame clones appear in the TCRdb table, and some are missing; sequencing was by immunoSEQ multiplex PCR. The sample holds just under 50,000 clones, roughly nine tenths seen once. Germline V gene lookup returns CDR1 SGHAT and CDR2 FQNNGV. The CDR3 is 13 residues long. Trimming left V 1 base short and J 3 bases short, with 7 bases between. V is TRBV11-2 and J is TRBJ2-7; D perhaps matches TRBD2 (5 bases). Sample: CD8+ T cells from peripheral blood mononuclear cells, taken after pregnancy. The clonotype was recovered from a female donor with multiple sclerosis, enrolled in a pregnancy study. Here the CDR3 DNA reads TGTGCCAGCAGCTTAGGTAGCGACTACGAGCAGTACTTC. It yields the protein CASSLGSDYEQYF.